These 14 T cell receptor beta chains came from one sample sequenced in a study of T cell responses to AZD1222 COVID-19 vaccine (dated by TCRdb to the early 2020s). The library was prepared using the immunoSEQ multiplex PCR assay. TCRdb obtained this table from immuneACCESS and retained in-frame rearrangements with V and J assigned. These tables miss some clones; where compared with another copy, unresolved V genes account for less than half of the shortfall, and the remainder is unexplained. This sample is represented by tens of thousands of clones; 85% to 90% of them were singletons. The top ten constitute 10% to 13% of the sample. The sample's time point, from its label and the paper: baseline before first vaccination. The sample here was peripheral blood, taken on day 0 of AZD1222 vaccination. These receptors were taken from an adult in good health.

The CDR3 is CASGLGSSRNGYTF. DNA of the CDR3: TGTGCTAGTGGTTTGGGGTCCTCGCGGAATGGCTACACCTTC. The chain joins TRBV12-5 to TRBJ1-2; D unresolved. The CDR3 loop spans 14 amino acids. Between the trimmed V and J ends, which lost 1 base and 6 bases, there was a span of 12 bases. Looked up from germline, CDR1 is LGHNT and CDR2 is FRNRAP.

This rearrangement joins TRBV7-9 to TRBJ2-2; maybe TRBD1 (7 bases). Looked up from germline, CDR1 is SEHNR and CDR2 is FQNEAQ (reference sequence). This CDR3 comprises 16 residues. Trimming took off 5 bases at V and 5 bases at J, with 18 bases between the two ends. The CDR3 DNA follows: TGTGCCAGCAGCCGTGCGGAGGGGGCGGGGACCGGGGAGCTGTTTTTT. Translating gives CASSRAEGAGTGELFF. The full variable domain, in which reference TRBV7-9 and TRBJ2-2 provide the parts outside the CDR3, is DTGVSQNPRHKITKRGQNVTFRCDPISEHNRLYWYRQTLGQGPEFLTYFQNEAQLEKSRLLSDRFSAERPKGSFSTLEIQRTEQGDSAMYLCASSRAEGAGTGELFFGEGSRLTVL.

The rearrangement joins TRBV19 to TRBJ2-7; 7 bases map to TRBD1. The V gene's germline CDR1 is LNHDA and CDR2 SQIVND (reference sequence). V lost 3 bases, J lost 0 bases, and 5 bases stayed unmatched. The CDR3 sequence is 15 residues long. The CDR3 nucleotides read TGTGCCAGTAGTATCGCCGGGACAGCCTCCTACGAGCAGTACTTC. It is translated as CASSIAGTASYEQYF.

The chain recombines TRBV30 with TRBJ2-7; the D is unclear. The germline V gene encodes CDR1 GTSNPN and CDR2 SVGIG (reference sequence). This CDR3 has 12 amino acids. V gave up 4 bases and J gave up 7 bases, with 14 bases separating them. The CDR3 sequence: CAWISHSSEQYF. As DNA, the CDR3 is TGTGCCTGGATATCACATTCCTCGGAGCAGTACTTC. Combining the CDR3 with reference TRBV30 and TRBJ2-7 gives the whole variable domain SQTIHQWPATLVQPVGSPLSLECTVEGTSNPNLYWYRQAAGRGLQLLFYSVGIGQISSEVPQNLSASRPQDRQFILSSKKLLLSDSGFYLCAWISHSSEQYFGPGTRLTVT.

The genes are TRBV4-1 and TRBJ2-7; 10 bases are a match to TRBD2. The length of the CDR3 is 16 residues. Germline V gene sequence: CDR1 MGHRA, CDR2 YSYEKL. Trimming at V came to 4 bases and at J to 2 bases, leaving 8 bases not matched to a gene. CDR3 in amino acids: CASSPALAGAPYEQYF. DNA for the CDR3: TGCGCCAGCAGCCCCGCTCTAGCGGGAGCACCCTACGAGCAGTACTTC.

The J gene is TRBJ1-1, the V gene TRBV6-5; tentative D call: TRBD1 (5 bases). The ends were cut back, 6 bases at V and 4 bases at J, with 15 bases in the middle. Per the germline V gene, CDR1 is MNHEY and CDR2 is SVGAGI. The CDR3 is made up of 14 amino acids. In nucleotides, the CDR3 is TGTGCCAGCAGACCGGGCCGCGGGGGCACTGAAGCTTTCTTT. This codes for CASRPGRGGTEAFF.

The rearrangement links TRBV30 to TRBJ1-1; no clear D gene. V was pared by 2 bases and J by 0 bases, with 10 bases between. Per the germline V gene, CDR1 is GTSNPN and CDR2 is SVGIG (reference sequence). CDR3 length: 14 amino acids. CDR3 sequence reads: CAWSQGLLNTEAFF. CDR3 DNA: TGTGCCTGGAGTCAAGGGCTACTGAACACTGAAGCTTTCTTT.

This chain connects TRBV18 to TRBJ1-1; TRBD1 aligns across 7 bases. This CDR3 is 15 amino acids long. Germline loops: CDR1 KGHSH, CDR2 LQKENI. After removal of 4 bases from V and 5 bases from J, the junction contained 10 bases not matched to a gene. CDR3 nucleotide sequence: TGTGCCAGCTCACGATACACTACAGGGGTTACTGAAGCTTTCTTT. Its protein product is CASSRYTTGVTEAFF. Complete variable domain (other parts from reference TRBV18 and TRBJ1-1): NAGVMQNPRHLVRRRGQEARLRCSPMKGHSHVYWYRQLPEEGLKFMVYLQKENIIDESGMPKERFSAEFPKEGPSILRIQQVVRGDSAAYFCASSRYTTGVTEAFFGQGTRLTVV.

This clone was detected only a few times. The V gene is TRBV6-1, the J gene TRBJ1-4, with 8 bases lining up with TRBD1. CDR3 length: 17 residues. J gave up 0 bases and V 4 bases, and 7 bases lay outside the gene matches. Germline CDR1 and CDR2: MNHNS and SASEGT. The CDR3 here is CASSGALQGATNEKLFF. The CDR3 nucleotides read TGTGCCAGCAGTGGGGCCTTACAGGGGGCAACTAATGAAAAACTGTTTTTT.

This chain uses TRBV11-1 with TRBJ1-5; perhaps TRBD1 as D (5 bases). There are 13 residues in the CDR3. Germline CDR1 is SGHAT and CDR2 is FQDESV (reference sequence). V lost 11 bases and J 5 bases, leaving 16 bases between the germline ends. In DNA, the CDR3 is TGTGCCCCTGACCGGGGCGGAGATCAGCCCCAGCATTTT. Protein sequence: CAPDRGGDQPQHF.

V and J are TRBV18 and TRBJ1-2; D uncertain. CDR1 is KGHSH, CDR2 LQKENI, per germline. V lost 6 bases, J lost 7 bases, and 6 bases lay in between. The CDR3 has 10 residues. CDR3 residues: CASSESGYTF. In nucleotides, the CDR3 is TGTGCCAGCTCCGAGAGTGGCTACACCTTC.

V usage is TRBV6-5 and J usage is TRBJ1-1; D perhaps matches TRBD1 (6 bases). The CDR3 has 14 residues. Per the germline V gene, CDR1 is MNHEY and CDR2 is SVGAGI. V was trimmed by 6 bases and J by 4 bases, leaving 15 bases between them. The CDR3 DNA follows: TGTGCCAGCAGGAGGGCGGGGGGCTTCACTGAAGCTTTCTTT. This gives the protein CASRRAGGFTEAFF.

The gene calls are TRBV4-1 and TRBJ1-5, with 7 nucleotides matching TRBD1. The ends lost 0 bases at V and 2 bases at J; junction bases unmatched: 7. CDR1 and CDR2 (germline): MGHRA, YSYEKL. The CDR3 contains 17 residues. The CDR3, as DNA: TGCGCCAGCAGCCAAGATTGGACAGGCTTGGGCAATCAGCCCCAGCATTTT. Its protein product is CASSQDWTGLGNQPQHF.

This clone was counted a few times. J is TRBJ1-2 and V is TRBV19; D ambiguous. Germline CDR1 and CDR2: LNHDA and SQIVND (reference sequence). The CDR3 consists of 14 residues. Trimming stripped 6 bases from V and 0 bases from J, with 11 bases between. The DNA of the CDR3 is TGTGCCAGTAGGATGGACCAAGCTAACTATGGCTACACCTTC. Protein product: CASRMDQANYGYTF.